This passage covers 2 T cell receptor beta chains from one sample sequenced in a study of monozygotic twins with inflammatory bowel disease. TCRdb re-called the 5' RACE reads; every CDR3 protein appears as one record, without DNA. The sample table includes about 130,000 distinct CDR3 sequences. The sample was blood. Receptor source: a human donor with ulcerative colitis or Crohn's disease, or a healthy co-twin of an affected twin (not recorded which).

The chain couples TRBV27 to TRBJ1-5; TCRdb's assignment of TRBD1 cannot be checked, as there is no DNA. The CDR3 totals 15 residues. Germline V gene lookup returns CDR1 MNHEY and CDR2 SMNVEV (reference sequence). The chain's CDR3 is CASTPRTGTNQPQHF.

The genes are TRBV12-3 or TRBV12-4 and TRBJ2-7. The CDR3 runs 15 residues. CDR3 in amino acids: CASKFLGRDSYEQYF.